The entry below describes one T cell receptor (beta chain). Using immunoSEQ multiplex PCR, the repertoire was profiled, and TCRdb retains in-frame clones only, with some absent. The sample consists of about 200,000 clones, 70% to 90% of them appearing once. This entry is derived from a study of blood T cell repertoires in COVID-19. Germline trimming cut 4 bases from V and 8 bases from J; bases unmatched to any gene: 5. CDR3 length equals 14 residues. Germline CDR1 SGHTA, CDR2 FQGNSA. The chain employs TRBV7-2 and TRBJ2-1; 10 bases agree with TRBD2. Source material: peripheral blood. The clonotype originates from a man in his 60s with acute or convalescent COVID-19. The CDR3 sequence is CASSYAGTSDEQFF. CDR3 bases: TGTGCCAGCAGCTACGCCGGGACTAGCGATGAGCAGTTCTTC.